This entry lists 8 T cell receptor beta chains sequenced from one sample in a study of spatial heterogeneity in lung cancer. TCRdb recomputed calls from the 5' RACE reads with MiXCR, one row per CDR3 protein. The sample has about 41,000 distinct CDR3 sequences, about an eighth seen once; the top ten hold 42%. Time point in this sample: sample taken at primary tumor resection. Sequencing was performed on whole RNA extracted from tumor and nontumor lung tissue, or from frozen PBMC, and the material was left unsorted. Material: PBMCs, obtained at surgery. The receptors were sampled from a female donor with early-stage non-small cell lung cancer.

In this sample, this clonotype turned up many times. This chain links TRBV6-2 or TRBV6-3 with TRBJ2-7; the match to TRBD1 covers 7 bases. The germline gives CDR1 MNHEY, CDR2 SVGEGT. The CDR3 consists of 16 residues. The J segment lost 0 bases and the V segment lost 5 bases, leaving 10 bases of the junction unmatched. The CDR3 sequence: CASSPPTGQISYEQYF. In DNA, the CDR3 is TGTGCCAGCAGTCCCCCAACGGGACAGATCTCCTACGAGCAGTACTTC.

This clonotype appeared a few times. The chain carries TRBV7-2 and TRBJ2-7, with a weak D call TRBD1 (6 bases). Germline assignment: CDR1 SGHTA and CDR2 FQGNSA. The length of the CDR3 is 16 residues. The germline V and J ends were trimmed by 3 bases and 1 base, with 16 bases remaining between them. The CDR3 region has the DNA TGTGCCAGCAGCTTCGGGACATCCATCCCATCCTACGAGCAGTACTTC. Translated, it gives CASSFGTSIPSYEQYF. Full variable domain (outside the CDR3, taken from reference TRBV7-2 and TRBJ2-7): GAGVSQSPSNKVTEKGKDVELRCDPISGHTALYWYRQSLGQGLEFLIYFQGNSAPDKSGLPSDRFSAERTGGSVSTLTIQRTQQEDSAVYLCASSFGTSIPSYEQYFGPGTRLTVT.

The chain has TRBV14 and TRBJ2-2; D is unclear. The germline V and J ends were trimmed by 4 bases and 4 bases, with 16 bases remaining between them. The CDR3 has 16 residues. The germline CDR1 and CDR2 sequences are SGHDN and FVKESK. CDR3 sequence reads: CASSPIGVDGTGELFF. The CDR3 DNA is TGTGCCAGCAGCCCCATCGGCGTGGACGGCACCGGGGAGCTGTTTTTT.

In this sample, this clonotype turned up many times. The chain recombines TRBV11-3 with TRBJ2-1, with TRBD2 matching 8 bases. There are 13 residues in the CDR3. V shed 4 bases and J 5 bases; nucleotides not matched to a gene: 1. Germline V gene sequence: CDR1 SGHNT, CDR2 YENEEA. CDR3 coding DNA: TGTGCCAGCAGCTCGCGGGGGGACAATGAGCAGTTCTTC. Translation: CASSSRGDNEQFF.

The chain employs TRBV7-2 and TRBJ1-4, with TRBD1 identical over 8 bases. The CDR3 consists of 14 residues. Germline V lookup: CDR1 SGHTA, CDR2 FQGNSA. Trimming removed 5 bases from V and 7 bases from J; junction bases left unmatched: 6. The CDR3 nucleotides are TGTGCCAGCAGCCTCAGGGGGCGCGGTGAAAAACTGTTTTTT. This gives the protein CASSLRGRGEKLFF.

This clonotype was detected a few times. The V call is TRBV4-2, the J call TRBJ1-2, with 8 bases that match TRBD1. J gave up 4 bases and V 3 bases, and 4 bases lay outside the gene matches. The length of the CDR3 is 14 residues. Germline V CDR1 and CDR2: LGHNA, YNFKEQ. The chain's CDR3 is CASSQDRAAYGYTF. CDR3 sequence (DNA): TGTGCCAGCAGCCAGGACAGGGCTGCCTATGGCTACACCTTC.

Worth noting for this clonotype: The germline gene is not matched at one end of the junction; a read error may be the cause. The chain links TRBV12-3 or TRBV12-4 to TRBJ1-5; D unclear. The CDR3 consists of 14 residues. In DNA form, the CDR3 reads TGTGCCAGCAGTTCGGGGATGGCGGATCACCCCCAGCATTTT. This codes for CASSSGMADHPQHF.

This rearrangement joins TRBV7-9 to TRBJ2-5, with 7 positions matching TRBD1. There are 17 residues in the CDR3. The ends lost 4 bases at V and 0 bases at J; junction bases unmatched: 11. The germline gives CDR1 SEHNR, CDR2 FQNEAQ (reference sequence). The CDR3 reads CASSSLTGTADQETQYF. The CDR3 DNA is TGTGCCAGCAGCTCACTCACCGGGACAGCCGACCAAGAGACCCAGTACTTC.